The clone carrying this T cell receptor beta chain was detected only a few times. In the original analysis: Cell counts per sample came from amplifying reference gene primers. Profiled with immunoSEQ multiplex PCR; TCRdb holds only in-frame clones, not every one. That table is the source of V, J and clone size, and D and trimming were worked out from the DNA. The profile covers more than 95,000 clones, with under 80% appearing a single time and approximately 19% taken by the ten largest. Trimming removed 3 bases at V and 10 bases at J, with 13 bases between. Per germline, CDR1 KGHSH and CDR2 LQKENI. This CDR3 has 14 amino acids. This sample is part of a study of blood T cell repertoires in COVID-19. As for the study in general: Specimens from acute and convalescent COVID-19 originated in the United States, Italy and Spain. Nucleic acid was either cDNA or gDNA, and it came from T cells, B-cell-depleted T cells, or PBMCs.

The TCR comes from a woman in her 70s with acute or convalescent COVID-19. The sequenced sample was peripheral blood. The chain joins TRBV18 to TRBJ1-6; tentatively, D is TRBD1 (5 bases). The CDR3 sequence is CASSPRQGESPLHF. Written as DNA, the CDR3 is TGTGCCAGCTCACCTCGGCAGGGTGAGTCACCCCTCCACTTT.